The TCR beta chain described here comes from a study of monozygotic twins with inflammatory bowel disease. Germline V gene lookup returns CDR1 MGHDK and CDR2 SYGVNS. CDR3 length: 13 amino acids. TCRdb re-called the 5' RACE reads; every CDR3 protein appears as one record, without DNA. In total, the table holds over 200,000 distinct CDR3 sequences. Remarks on this clonotype: Antigen unknown.

Study-level points and caveats: No single strong signal or clonotype associated with IBD was supported.

The chain combines TRBV25-1 with TRBJ1-2; TCRdb indicates TRBD1, and absent DNA this call remains unverified. Sequencing was carried out using blood. The receptor was derived from a human donor with ulcerative colitis or Crohn's disease, or a healthy co-twin of an affected twin (not recorded which). The CDR3 protein is CASSERGIGGYTF.